This TCR beta chain was sequenced during a study of OX40 agonist ivuxolimab in advanced cancers. Study results and caveats: Partly responding patients at 0.1-3.0 mg/kg showed some of the smallest clonal expansion.

The method was immunoSEQ multiplex PCR; TCRdb's version includes in-frame clones alone and lacks a portion of them. The data contain about 64,000 clones, approximately 82% of them singletons. Regarding this clone: As yet, its antigen is unknown.

With autoimmune disease history or systemic immunosuppression, patients were excluded. This CDR3 has 15 residues. V lost 4 bases, J lost 7 bases, and 10 bases stayed unmatched. The germline CDR1 and CDR2 sequences are SGHRS and YFSETQ. This clonotype was obtained from an adult with an advanced solid tumor such as melanoma, head and neck, liver or kidney cancer. The source was CD4+ or CD8+ T cells sorted from blood, collected in a trial of the OX40 agonist ivuxolimab. This chain links TRBV5-1 with TRBJ1-4; 7 bases line up with TRBD1. In DNA form, the CDR3 reads TGCGCCAGCAGCCGAACGACAGGGCAAGGTGAAAAACTGTTTTTT. Its translation: CASSRTTGQGEKLFF.